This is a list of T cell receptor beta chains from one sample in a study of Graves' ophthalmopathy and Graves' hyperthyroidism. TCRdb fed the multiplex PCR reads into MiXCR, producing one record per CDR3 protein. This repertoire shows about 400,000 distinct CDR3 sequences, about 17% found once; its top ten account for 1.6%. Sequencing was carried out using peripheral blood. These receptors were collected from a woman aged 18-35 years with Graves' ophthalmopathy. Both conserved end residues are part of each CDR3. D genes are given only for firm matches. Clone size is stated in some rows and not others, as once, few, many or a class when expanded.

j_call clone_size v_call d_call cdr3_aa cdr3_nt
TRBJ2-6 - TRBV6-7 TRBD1 CASSYSQFSGGDSGANVLTF TGTGCCAGCAGTTACTCGCAGTTCTCAGGGGGTGACTCTGGGGCCAACGTCCTGACTTTC
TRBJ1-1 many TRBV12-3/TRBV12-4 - CASSLNSGGTEAFF TGTGCCAGCAGTTTAAATTCGGGGGGAACTGAAGCTTTCTTT
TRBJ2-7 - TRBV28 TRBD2 CASSTRWTSGFSYEQYF TGTGCCAGCAGTACCAGGTGGACTAGCGGGTTCTCCTACGAGCAGTACTTC
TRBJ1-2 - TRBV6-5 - CASSSRTINYGYTF TGTGCCAGCAGTTCCAGGACCATAAACTATGGCTACACCTTC
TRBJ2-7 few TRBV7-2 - CASSLGYLLEQYF TGTGCCAGCAGCTTAGGCTACCTCTTGGAGCAGTACTTC
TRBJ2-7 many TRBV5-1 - CASSLGRYYEQYF TGCGCCAGCAGCTTGGGACGGTACTACGAGCAGTACTTC
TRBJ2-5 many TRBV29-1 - CSVEWKWETQYF TGCAGCGTTGAATGGAAGTGGGAGACCCAGTACTTC
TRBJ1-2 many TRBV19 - CASSRQTLGYTF TGTGCCAGTAGTCGACAGACCCTTGGCTACACCTTC
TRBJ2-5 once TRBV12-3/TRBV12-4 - CASSLVFQETQYF TGTGCCAGCAGTTTAGTGTTCCAAGAGACCCAGTACTTC
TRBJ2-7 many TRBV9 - CASSSGLSYEQYF TGTGCCAGCAGCTCCGGACTCAGCTACGAGCAGTACTTC
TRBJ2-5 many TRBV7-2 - CASSLLGAGIQETQYF TGTGCCAGCAGCTTACTAGGAGCAGGGATACAAGAGACCCAGTACTTC
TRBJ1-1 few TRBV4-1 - CASSQEEVSTEAFF TGCGCCAGCAGCCAAGAGGAGGTGAGCACTGAAGCTTTCTTT
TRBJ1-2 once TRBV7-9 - CASSVDGYYGYTF TGTGCCAGCAGCGTAGACGGATACTATGGCTACACCTTC
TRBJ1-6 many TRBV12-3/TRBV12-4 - CASRAVVGTYSPLHF TGTGCCAGCCGCGCTGTTGTAGGGACTTATTCACCCCTCCACTTT
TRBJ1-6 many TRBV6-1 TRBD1 CASSRQGGNSPLHF TGTGCCAGCAGCCGACAGGGGGGCAATTCACCCCTCCACTTT
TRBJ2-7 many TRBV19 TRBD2 CASSAPGLAGGPIAYEQYF TGTGCCAGTAGTGCTCCGGGACTAGCGGGAGGGCCTATAGCCTACGAGCAGTACTTC
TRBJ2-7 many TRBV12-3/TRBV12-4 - CASSLDENFNEQYF TGTGCCAGCAGTTTAGATGAGAACTTTAACGAGCAGTACTTC
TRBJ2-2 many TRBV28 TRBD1 CATMKGGQDTGELFF TGTGCCACAATGAAGGGGGGACAGGACACCGGGGAGCTGTTTTTT
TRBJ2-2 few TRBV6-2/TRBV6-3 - CASSSIYRYTSGGANTGELFF TGTGCCAGCAGTTCAATTTATCGATACACTTCGGGCGGTGCGAACACCGGGGAGCTGTTTTTT
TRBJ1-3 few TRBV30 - CAWSVSRASGNTIYF TGTGCCTGGAGTGTGTCCAGAGCCTCTGGAAACACCATATATTTT
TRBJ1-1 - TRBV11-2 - CASSLEWGATEAFF TGTGCCAGCAGCTTAGAGTGGGGGGCCACTGAAGCTTTCTTT
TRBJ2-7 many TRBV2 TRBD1 CASRRDRGYEQYF TGTGCCAGCCGTCGTGACAGGGGGTACGAGCAGTACTTC
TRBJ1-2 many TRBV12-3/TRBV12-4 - CASSSTVSGYTF TGTGCCAGCAGTTCCACAGTTTCTGGCTACACCTTC
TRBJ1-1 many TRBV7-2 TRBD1 CASSLALGQLSREAFF TGTGCCAGCAGCTTAGCCTTGGGACAGCTAAGCAGAGAAGCTTTCTTT
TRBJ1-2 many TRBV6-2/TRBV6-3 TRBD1 CASSRGVNNYGYTF TGTGCCAGCAGCAGGGGGGTCAATAACTATGGCTACACCTTC
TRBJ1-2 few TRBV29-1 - CSVEQGGYGYTF TGCAGCGTTGAACAAGGCGGATATGGCTACACCTTC
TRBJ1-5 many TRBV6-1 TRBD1 CASRKEGQLNQPQHF TGTGCCAGCAGGAAGGAGGGACAGCTTAATCAGCCCCAGCATTTT
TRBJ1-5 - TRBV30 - CAWNLGLGQPQHF TGTGCCTGGAACCTCGGATTGGGCCAGCCCCAGCATTTT
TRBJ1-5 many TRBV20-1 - CSANRERNQPQHF TGCAGTGCAAACAGGGAGCGCAATCAGCCCCAGCATTTT
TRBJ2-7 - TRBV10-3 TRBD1 CAISEGQGDYEQYF TGTGCCATCAGTGAGGGACAGGGGGACTACGAGCAGTACTTC
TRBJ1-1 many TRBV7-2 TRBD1 CASSSGQGRLNTEAFF TGTGCCAGCAGCTCCGGACAGGGTAGGCTGAACACTGAAGCTTTCTTT
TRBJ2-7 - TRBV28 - CASSPPLENSEQYF TGTGCCAGCAGTCCCCCCTTGGAGAATTCCGAGCAGTACTTC
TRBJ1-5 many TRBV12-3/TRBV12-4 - CASSPAGGVSNQPQHF TGTGCCAGCAGTCCCGCGGGGGGGGTGAGCAATCAGCCCCAGCATTTT
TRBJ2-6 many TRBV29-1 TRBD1 CSAGQGTSGANVLTF TGCAGCGCGGGACAGGGGACGAGTGGGGCCAACGTCCTGACTTTC
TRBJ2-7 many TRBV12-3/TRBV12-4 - CASSLGRGPSYEQYF TGTGCCAGCAGTTTAGGAAGGGGCCCTTCCTACGAGCAGTACTTC
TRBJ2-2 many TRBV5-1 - CASSAGQFANTGELFF TGCGCCAGCAGCGCGGGACAGTTCGCGAACACCGGGGAGCTGTTTTTT
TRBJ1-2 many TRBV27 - CASSLRDGRGYTF TGTGCCAGCAGTTTACGGGACGGACGAGGCTACACCTTC
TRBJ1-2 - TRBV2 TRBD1 CASISGGHYGYTF TGTGCCAGCATTTCAGGGGGGCACTATGGCTACACCTTC
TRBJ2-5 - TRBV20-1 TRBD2 CSARDSMASGSWETQYF TGCAGTGCTAGAGATTCGATGGCTAGCGGGAGTTGGGAGACCCAGTACTTC
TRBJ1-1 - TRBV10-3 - CAISEPRDTDLAFF TGTGCCATCAGTGAGCCTCGGGACACCGATTTAGCTTTCTTT